Listed below are T cell receptor beta chains from one sample, sequenced in a study of cytomegalovirus exposure and HLA in healthy donors. The table came from immunoSEQ multiplex PCR; TCRdb's copy has only in-frame clones and leaves some out. The sample has 100,000 or so clones, over 60% seen once. The sample was PBMCs. The receptors were sampled from a female donor in good health and CMV-seropositive. Both conserved end residues are part of each CDR3. D genes are given only for firm matches. Clone size is not always given. Where it is, it says once, few, many or a class for expanded clones.

clone_size,v_call,d_call,j_call,cdr3_length,cdr3_nt,cdr3_aa
-,TRBV9,-,TRBJ1-1,15,TGTGCCAGCAGCCCACGAGGACAGCAGAACACTGAAGCTTTCTTT,CASSPRGQQNTEAFF
-,TRBV5-1,TRBD1,TRBJ1-1,12,TGCGCCAGCAGCTTAGGACAGGGCGGAACTTTCTTT,CASSLGQGGTFF
few,TRBV5-1,-,TRBJ2-1,12,TGCGCCAGCAGCTTGAGCCAGCGGGAGCAGTTCTTC,CASSLSQREQFF
-,TRBV10-3,-,TRBJ1-2,14,TGTGCCATCAGTGAGTCCCAGGTCTCGGCTGGCTACACCTTC,CAISESQVSAGYTF
-,TRBV6-5,-,TRBJ1-2,15,TGTGCCACCGAGGGGAGGGGGGCCACTAACTATGGCTACACCTTC,CATEGRGATNYGYTF
-,TRBV9,TRBD1,TRBJ1-2,16,TGTGCCAGCAGCGCCCTAAGGGGGGACAGAACGTCCGGCTACACCTTC,CASSALRGDRTSGYTF
-,TRBV19,-,TRBJ1-2,13,TGTGCCAGTAGTATAGTCCAGGGAAATGGCTACACCTTC,CASSIVQGNGYTF
-,TRBV28,-,TRBJ2-7,14,TGTGCCAGCAGTTTTCCCCGGACTCCCTACGAGCAGTACTTC,CASSFPRTPYEQYF
-,TRBV13,TRBD2,TRBJ2-1,17,TGTGCCAGCAGCTTAGATCTCCCGACTAGCGGGGGCAATGAGCAGTTCTTC,CASSLDLPTSGGNEQFF
few,TRBV7-8,-,TRBJ2-3,14,TGTGCCAGCAGCTTGAATCGGGGCACAGATACGCAGTATTTT,CASSLNRGTDTQYF
-,TRBV4-3,-,TRBJ2-2,17,TGCGCCAGCAGCCAAGAATATCAGGCCCTGAACACCGGGGAGCTGTTTTTT,CASSQEYQALNTGELFF
-,TRBV9,-,TRBJ2-7,13,TGTGCCAGCAGCGTAGGCAGGGCTGGGGAGCAGTACTTC,CASSVGRAGEQYF
few,TRBV19,TRBD2,TRBJ2-7,14,TGTGCCAGTAGTACTAGCGGGAGGGGTAACGAGCAGTACTTC,CASSTSGRGNEQYF
-,TRBV7-2,-,TRBJ1-5,15,TGTGCCAGCAGTCGAGGAATGGCGGGCAATCAGCCCCAGCATTTT,CASSRGMAGNQPQHF
once,TRBV7-8,-,TRBJ2-1,13,TGTGCCAGCAGCTTGACAGGTTACAATGAGCAGTTCTTC,CASSLTGYNEQFF
-,TRBV14,TRBD1,TRBJ2-7,14,TGTGCCAGCAGCCCGCGACAGGGATCCTACGAGCAGTACTTC,CASSPRQGSYEQYF
-,TRBV7-9,TRBD1,TRBJ1-1,14,TGTGCCAGCACCCTGACAGGGGGTAGGACTGAAGCTTTCTTT,CASTLTGGRTEAFF
-,TRBV7-2,-,TRBJ2-2,15,TGTGCCAGCGGTGGTGTAGCGGTCAACACCGGGGAGCTGTTTTTT,CASGGVAVNTGELFF
-,TRBV30,-,TRBJ1-6,12,TGTGCCTGGAGTCGCTGGGGAGGACCCCTCCACTTT,CAWSRWGGPLHF
-,TRBV5-1,TRBD1,TRBJ2-7,14,TGCGCCAGCAGCTCCAGGGACAGGACGAGCGAGCAGTACTTC,CASSSRDRTSEQYF
few,TRBV6-6,TRBD1,TRBJ2-1,14,TGTGCCACCACGCCGGGACAGGGGACGAATGAGCAGTTCTTC,CATTPGQGTNEQFF
-,TRBV7-9,TRBD1,TRBJ1-1,16,TGTGCCAGCAGCCCAAGGCCGGGACAGGGTAACACTGAAGCTTTCTTT,CASSPRPGQGNTEAFF
-,TRBV18,TRBD2,TRBJ2-7,15,TGTGCCAGCTCACCCCCCGGGAGGAAACCCTACGAGCAGTACTTC,CASSPPGRKPYEQYF
-,TRBV28,TRBD2,TRBJ2-1,15,TGTGCCAGCAGTTTATCTCTAGCGGGAGTAAATGAGCAGTTCTTC,CASSLSLAGVNEQFF
-,TRBV11-3,TRBD2,TRBJ2-1,15,TGTGCCAGCAGCTCTCTGGCGGGGGGGCACAATGAGCAGTTCTTC,CASSSLAGGHNEQFF
-,TRBV19,TRBD1,TRBJ2-7,15,TGTGCCAGTAGTCCCCCGGGACAGAGAGCCTACGAGCAGTACTTC,CASSPPGQRAYEQYF
-,TRBV18,-,TRBJ1-6,16,TGTGCCAGCTCACCGCGGAGGGCTAGCTATAATTCACCCCTCCACTTT,CASSPRRASYNSPLHF
few,TRBV9,TRBD2,TRBJ2-5,16,TGTGCCAGCAGCGTAGGAGGGAGGGGAACTCAAGAGACCCAGTACTTC,CASSVGGRGTQETQYF
-,TRBV2,TRBD1,TRBJ1-2,15,TGTGCCAGCAGTGAGTTCGGACAGGGGGTCTATGGCTACACCTTC,CASSEFGQGVYGYTF
-,TRBV27,-,TRBJ2-1,17,TGTGCCAGCAGTTTACCCACGGCAGGGTCACCATGGAATGAGCAGTTCTTC,CASSLPTAGSPWNEQFF
-,TRBV6-6,-,TRBJ2-3,12,TGTGCCAGCAGCCGAGACATGAATACGCAGTATTTT,CASSRDMNTQYF
few,TRBV19,TRBD1,TRBJ2-1,15,TGTGCCAGTAGTCCAAGGACAGGCTATGGCGATGAGCAGTTCTTC,CASSPRTGYGDEQFF
-,TRBV11-3,-,TRBJ1-5,18,TGTGCCAGCAGCTTCCGACTACTTCCAGGGGATAGCAATCAGCCCCAGCATTTT,CASSFRLLPGDSNQPQHF
-,TRBV15,TRBD2,TRBJ2-1,20,TGTGCCACCAGCAGAGATCGGGACAACCGGGGGACTAGCGGCTCCAATGAGCAGTTCTTC,CATSRDRDNRGTSGSNEQFF
-,TRBV6-1,-,TRBJ2-1,14,TGTGCCAGCAGTGAAATGGCTAGCACGAATGAGCAGTTCTTC,CASSEMASTNEQFF
once,TRBV5-4,-,TRBJ2-3,14,TGTGCCAGCAGCTTGGTCGGGGGACCAGATACGCAGTATTTT,CASSLVGGPDTQYF
-,TRBV11-2,-,TRBJ2-3,16,TGTGCCAGCAGCTTAGCTTCCCCTCGGAGCACAGATACGCAGTATTTT,CASSLASPRSTDTQYF
-,TRBV5-6,TRBD2,TRBJ2-7,15,TGTGCCAGCAGCTTGGTGCGGGAGCTCTCCTACGAGCAGTACTTC,CASSLVRELSYEQYF
-,TRBV4-2,TRBD1,TRBJ2-1,16,TGTGCCAGCAGCCAAGACGTATACAGGGGCACGAATGAGCAGTTCTTC,CASSQDVYRGTNEQFF
-,TRBV7-8,-,TRBJ2-7,16,TGTGCCAGCAGCTTAGCCACTAGGAGAGGATCCTACGAGCAGTACTTC,CASSLATRRGSYEQYF
-,TRBV7-3,-,TRBJ2-1,14,TGTGCCAGCAGCCTGAATGGGCCCGTCCATGAGCAGTTCTTC,CASSLNGPVHEQFF
few,TRBV25-1,-,TRBJ1-5,13,TGTGCCAGCAGGGTGGGGGGTCGTCAGCCCCAGCATTTT,CASRVGGRQPQHF
-,TRBV11-2,-,TRBJ2-1,15,TGTGCCAGCCGTAGTATCGGGGGTAACTACAATGAGCAGTTCTTC,CASRSIGGNYNEQFF
-,TRBV7-3,TRBD2,TRBJ2-3,15,TGTGCCAGCAGCCGTAGCGGGGGGGCGACAGATACGCAGTATTTT,CASSRSGGATDTQYF
-,TRBV6-5,TRBD1,TRBJ2-7,15,TGTGCCAGCAGTTTAACCCCCGGGACAGGGGGCGAGCAGTACTTC,CASSLTPGTGGEQYF
-,TRBV7-6,-,TRBJ1-1,15,TGTGCCAGCAGCTTAGCGGCCAGTGCGGAGACTGAAGCTTTCTTT,CASSLAASAETEAFF
-,TRBV4-2,-,TRBJ1-4,16,TGTGCCAGCAGCCAACCGACAGGAGCAACTAATGAAAAACTGTTTTTT,CASSQPTGATNEKLFF
-,TRBV9,TRBD1,TRBJ2-3,18,TGTGCCAGCAGCGCAAACATCCCGGGACAGGGTTTTGAAGATACGCAGTATTTT,CASSANIPGQGFEDTQYF